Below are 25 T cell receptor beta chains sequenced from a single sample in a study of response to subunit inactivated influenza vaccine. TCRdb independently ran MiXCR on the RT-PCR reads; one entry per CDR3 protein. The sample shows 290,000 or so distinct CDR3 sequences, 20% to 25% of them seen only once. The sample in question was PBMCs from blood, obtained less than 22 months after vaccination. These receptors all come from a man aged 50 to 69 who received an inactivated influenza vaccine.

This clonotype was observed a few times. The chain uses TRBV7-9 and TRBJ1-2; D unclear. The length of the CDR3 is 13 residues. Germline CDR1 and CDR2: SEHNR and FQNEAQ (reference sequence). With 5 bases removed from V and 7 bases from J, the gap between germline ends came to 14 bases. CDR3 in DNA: TGTGCCAGCAGCCTTAACCAGGTCTCTGGCTACACCTTC. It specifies CASSLNQVSGYTF.

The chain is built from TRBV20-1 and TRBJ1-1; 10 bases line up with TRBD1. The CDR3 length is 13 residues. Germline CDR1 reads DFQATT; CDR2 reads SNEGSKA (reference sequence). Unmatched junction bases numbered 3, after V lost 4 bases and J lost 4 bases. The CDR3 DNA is TGCAGTGCTATGACAGGGGGCGTCACTGAAGCTTTCTTT. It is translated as CSAMTGGVTEAFF.

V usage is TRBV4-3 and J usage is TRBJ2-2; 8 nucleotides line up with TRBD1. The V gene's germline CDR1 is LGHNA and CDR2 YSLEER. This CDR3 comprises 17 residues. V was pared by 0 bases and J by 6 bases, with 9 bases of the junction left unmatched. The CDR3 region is CASSQDGGQGRAGELFF. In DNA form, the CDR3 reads TGCGCCAGCAGCCAAGATGGTGGACAGGGAAGGGCCGGGGAGCTGTTTTTT.

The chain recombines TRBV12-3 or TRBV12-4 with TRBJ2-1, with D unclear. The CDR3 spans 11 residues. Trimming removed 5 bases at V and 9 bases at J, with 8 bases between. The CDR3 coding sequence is TGTGCCAGCAGTCCCACCACTGAGCAGTTCTTC. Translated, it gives CASSPTTEQFF.

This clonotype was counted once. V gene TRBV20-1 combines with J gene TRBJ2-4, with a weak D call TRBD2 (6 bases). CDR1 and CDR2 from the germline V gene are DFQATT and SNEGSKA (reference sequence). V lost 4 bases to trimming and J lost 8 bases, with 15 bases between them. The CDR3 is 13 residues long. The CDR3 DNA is TGCAGTGCTACTCGGACTAACCGGGACATTCAGTACTTC. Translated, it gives CSATRTNRDIQYF.

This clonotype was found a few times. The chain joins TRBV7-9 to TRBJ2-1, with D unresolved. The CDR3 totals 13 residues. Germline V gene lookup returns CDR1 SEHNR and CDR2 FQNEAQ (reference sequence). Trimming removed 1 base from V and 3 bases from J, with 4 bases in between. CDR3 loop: CASSLESYNEQFF. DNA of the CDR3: TGTGCCAGCAGCTTAGAAAGCTACAATGAGCAGTTCTTC.

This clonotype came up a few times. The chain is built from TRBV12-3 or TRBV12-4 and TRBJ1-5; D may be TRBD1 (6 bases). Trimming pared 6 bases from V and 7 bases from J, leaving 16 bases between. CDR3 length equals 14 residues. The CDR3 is CASSPTGPGQPQHF. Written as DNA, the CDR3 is TGTGCCAGCAGCCCAACAGGGCCCGGACAGCCCCAGCATTTT.

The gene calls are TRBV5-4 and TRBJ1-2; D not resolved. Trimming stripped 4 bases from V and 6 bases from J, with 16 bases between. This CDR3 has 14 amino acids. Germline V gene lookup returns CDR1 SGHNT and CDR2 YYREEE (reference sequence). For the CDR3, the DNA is TGTGCCAGCAGCAGTATCGGGAGAATGAATGGCTACACCTTC. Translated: CASSSIGRMNGYTF.

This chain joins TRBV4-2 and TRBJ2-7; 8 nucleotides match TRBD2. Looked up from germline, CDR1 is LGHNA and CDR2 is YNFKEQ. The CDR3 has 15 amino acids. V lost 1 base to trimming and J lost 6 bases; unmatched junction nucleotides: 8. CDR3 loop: CASSQARLAGSEQYF. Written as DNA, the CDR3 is TGTGCCAGCAGCCAAGCGCGTCTAGCGGGTAGCGAGCAGTACTTC.

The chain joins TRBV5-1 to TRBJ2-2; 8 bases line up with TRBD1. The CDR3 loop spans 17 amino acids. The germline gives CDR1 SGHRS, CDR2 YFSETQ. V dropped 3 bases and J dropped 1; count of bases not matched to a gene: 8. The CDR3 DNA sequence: TGCGCCAGCAGCTATAAACCAGGGACAGGGAACACCGGGGAGCTGTTTTTT. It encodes CASSYKPGTGNTGELFF.

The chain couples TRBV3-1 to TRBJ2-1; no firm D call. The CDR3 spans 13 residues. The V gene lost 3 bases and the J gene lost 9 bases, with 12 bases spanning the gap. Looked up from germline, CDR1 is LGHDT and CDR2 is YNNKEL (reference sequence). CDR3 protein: CASSHSLGFEQFF. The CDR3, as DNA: TGTGCCAGCAGCCACTCTCTAGGTTTTGAGCAGTTCTTC.

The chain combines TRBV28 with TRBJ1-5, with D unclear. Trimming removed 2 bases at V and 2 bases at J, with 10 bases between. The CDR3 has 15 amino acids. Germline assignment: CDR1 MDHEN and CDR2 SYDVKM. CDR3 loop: CASSLPELGNQPQHF. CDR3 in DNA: TGTGCCAGCAGTTTACCCGAGTTGGGCAATCAGCCCCAGCATTTT.

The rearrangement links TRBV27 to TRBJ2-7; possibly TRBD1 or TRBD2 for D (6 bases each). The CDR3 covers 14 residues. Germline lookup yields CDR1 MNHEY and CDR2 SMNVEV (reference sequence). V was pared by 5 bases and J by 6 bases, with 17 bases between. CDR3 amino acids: CASSPGTGTGEQYF. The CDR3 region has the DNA TGTGCCAGCAGTCCAGGTACAGGGACTGGCGAGCAGTACTTC.

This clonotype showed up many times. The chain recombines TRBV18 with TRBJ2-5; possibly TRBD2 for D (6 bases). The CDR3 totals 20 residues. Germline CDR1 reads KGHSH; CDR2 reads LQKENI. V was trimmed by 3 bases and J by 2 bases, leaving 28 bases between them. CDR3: CASSPLIVGGGSGRQETQYF. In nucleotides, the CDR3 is TGTGCCAGCTCACCGCTCATCGTGGGGGGAGGAAGCGGGCGTCAAGAGACCCAGTACTTC.

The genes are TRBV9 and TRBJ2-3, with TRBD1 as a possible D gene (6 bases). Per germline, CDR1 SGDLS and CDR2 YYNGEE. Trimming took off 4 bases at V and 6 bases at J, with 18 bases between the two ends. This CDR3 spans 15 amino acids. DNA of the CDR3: TGTGCCAGCAGCCCCCGACTTGGGCAGGGGGATACGCAGTATTTT. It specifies CASSPRLGQGDTQYF. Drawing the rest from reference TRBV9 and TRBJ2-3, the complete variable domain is DSGVTQTPKHLITATGQRVTLRCSPRSGDLSVYWYQQSLDQGLQFLIQYYNGEERAKGNILERFSAQQFPDLHSELNLSSLELGDSALYFCASSPRLGQGDTQYFGPGTRLTVL.

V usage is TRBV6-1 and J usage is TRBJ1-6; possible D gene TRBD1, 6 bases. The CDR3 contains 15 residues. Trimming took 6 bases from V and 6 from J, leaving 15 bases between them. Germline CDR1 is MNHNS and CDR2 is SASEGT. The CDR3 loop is CASRRYREGNSPLHF. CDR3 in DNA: TGTGCCAGCAGACGGTACAGGGAGGGTAATTCACCCCTCCACTTT.

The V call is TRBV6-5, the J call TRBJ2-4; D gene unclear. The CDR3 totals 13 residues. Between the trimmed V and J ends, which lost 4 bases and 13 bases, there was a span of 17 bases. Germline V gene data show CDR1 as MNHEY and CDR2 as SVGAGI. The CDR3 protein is CASSSPHRPRQYF. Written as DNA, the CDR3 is TGTGCCAGCAGTTCCCCACATCGCCCTAGGCAGTACTTC.

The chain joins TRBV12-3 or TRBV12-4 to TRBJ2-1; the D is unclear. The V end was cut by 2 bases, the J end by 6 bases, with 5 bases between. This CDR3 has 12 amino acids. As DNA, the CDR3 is TGTGCCAGCAGTTTAAGGGTCAATGAGCAGTTCTTC. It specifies CASSLRVNEQFF.

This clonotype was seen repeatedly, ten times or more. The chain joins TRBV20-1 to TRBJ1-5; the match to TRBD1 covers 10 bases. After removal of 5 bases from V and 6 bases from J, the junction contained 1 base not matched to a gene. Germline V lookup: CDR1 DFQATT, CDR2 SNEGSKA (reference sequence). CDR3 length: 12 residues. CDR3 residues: CSAGQGGQPQHF. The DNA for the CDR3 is TGCAGTGCTGGACAGGGGGGTCAGCCCCAGCATTTT.

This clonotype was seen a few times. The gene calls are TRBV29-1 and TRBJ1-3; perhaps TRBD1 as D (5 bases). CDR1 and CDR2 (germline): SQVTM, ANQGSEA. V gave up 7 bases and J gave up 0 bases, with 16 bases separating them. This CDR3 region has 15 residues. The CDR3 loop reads CSAEGQESSGNTIYF. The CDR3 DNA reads TGCAGCGCCGAGGGGCAGGAATCCTCTGGAAACACCATATATTTT. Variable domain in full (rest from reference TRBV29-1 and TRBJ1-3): SAVISQKPSRDICQRGTSLTIQCQVDSQVTMMFWYRQQPGQSLTLIATANQGSEATYESGFVIDKFPISRPNLTFSTLTVSNMSPEDSSIYLCSAEGQESSGNTIYFGEGSWLTVV.

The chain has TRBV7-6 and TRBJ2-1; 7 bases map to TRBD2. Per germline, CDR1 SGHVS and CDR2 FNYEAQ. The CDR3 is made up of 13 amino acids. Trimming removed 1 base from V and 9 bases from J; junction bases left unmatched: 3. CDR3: CASSLERGTEQFF. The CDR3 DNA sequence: TGTGCCAGCAGCTTAGAGCGGGGAACTGAGCAGTTCTTC.

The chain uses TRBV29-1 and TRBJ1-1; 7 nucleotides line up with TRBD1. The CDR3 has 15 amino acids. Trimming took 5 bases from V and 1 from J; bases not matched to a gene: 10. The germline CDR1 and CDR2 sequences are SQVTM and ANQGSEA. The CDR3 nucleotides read TGCAGCGTTACTCGCCGGGACAGCAAGAACACTGAAGCTTTCTTT. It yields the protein CSVTRRDSKNTEAFF.

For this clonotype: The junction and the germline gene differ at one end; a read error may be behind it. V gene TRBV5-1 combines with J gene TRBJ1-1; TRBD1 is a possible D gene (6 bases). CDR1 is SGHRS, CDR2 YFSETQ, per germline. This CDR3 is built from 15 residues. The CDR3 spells CASSPLGQSYTKAFF. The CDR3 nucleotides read TGCGCCAGCAGCCCCCTTGGACAGTCGTACACTAAAGCTTTCTTT.

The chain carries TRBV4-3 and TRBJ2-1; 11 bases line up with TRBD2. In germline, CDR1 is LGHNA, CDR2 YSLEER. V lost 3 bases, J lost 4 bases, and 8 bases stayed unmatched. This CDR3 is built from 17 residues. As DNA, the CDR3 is TGCGCCAGCAGCCACGGACTAGCGGGTGGCTTATACAATGAGCAGTTCTTC. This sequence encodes CASSHGLAGGLYNEQFF.

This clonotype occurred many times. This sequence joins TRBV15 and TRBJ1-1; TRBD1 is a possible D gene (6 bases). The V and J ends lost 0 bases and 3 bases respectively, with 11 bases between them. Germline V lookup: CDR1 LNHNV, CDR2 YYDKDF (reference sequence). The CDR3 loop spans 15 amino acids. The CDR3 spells CATSRDLAGDTEAFF. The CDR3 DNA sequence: TGTGCCACCAGCAGAGACCTCGCAGGGGACACTGAAGCTTTCTTT.